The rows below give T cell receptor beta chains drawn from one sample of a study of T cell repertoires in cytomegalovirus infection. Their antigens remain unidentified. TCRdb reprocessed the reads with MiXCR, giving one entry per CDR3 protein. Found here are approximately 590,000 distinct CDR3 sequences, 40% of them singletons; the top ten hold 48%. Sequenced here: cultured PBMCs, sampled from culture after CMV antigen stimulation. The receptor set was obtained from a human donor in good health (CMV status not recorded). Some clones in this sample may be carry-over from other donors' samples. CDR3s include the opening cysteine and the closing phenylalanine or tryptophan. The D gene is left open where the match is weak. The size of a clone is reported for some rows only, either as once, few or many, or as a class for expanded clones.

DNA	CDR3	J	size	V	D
TGTGCCAGCAGCCCAACACGGTGGAGCAATGAGCAGTTCTTC	CASSPTRWSNEQFF	TRBJ2-1	NA	TRBV7-9	NA
TGTGCCAGCAGCCCCACCCTCCGGGGGGGTCCCAGCTCCTACGAGCAGTACTTC	CASSPTLRGGPSSYEQYF	TRBJ2-7	NA	TRBV14	TRBD2
TGCAGTGCTACCCCGGACGGGGGGGAGACCCAGTACTTC	CSATPDGGETQYF	TRBJ2-5	NA	TRBV20-1	TRBD2
TGTGCCAGCGCCCCCATGAAGAACACTGAAGCTTTCTTT	CASAPMKNTEAFF	TRBJ1-1	once	TRBV6-5	NA
TGTGCCAGCAGCTCGAAGCTGACTAGCGGGGGGAACACCGGGGAGCTGTTTTTT	CASSSKLTSGGNTGELFF	TRBJ2-2	few	TRBV7-9	TRBD2
TGCAGTGCTAGTCACAGGGCTAACTATGGCTACACCTTC	CSASHRANYGYTF	TRBJ1-2	few	TRBV20-1	NA
TGCGCCAGCAGCCGGGCGTACCAAGAGACCCAGTACTTC	CASSRAYQETQYF	TRBJ2-5	NA	TRBV4-3	NA
TGTGCCAGTAGTATAGTGACAGGGGGTTTCTCTGGGGCCAACGTCCTGACTTTC	CASSIVTGGFSGANVLTF	TRBJ2-6	NA	TRBV19	TRBD1
TGCGCCAGCCAACCCGGGACTAGCGGGCCAGCCGGCGATGAGCAGTTCTTC	CASQPGTSGPAGDEQFF	TRBJ2-1	NA	TRBV5-1	TRBD2
TGTGCCACCAGCAGAGATGGGGGTGGCTACACCTTC	CATSRDGGGYTF	TRBJ1-2	few	TRBV15	NA
TGCGCCAGCAGCTTGGAAGGGACTCCGGGCCCCACAGATACGCAGTATTTT	CASSLEGTPGPTDTQYF	TRBJ2-3	NA	TRBV5-1	NA
TGTGCCAGCAGCTTCTCTTGGGGAGATACGCAGTATTTT	CASSFSWGDTQYF	TRBJ2-3	NA	TRBV7-2	NA
TGTGCCCACTCCCGGGCTAGCGGCCAGTATTACAATGAGCAGTTCTTC	CAHSRASGQYYNEQFF	TRBJ2-1	NA	TRBV10-3	TRBD2
TGTGCCAGCATAAGGGGCCGTCTGGGCTACACCTTC	CASIRGRLGYTF	TRBJ1-2	NA	TRBV2	NA
TGCAGTGCTAGAGTAGGTAGCAATCAGCCCCAGCATTTT	CSARVGSNQPQHF	TRBJ1-5	NA	TRBV20-1	NA
TGCAGCGTTGCAGGGGCTTTCGGGTACGAGCAGTACTTC	CSVAGAFGYEQYF	TRBJ2-7	few	TRBV29-1	NA
TGTGCCAGTAGTATTGTGTCCGGGGGATCGAACGAGCAGTACTTC	CASSIVSGGSNEQYF	TRBJ2-7	NA	TRBV19	NA
TGTGCCAGCAGTGACCAACTAGCGGGAGGGCCACGGGAGCAGTTCTTC	CASSDQLAGGPREQFF	TRBJ2-1	NA	TRBV25-1	TRBD2
TGTGCCAGCAGCCGCTCTCGGACAGGAGTATACAATGAGCAGTTCTTC	CASSRSRTGVYNEQFF	TRBJ2-1	few	TRBV7-2	TRBD1
TGTGCCAGCAGTGAAACCGTTTGGGGGATAACTGAAGCTTTCTTT	CASSETVWGITEAFF	TRBJ1-1	NA	TRBV6-1	NA
TGTGCCAGCAGCCACGGTTCTAGGACCCAGTACAATGAGCAGTTCTTC	CASSHGSRTQYNEQFF	TRBJ2-1	few	TRBV6-1	NA
TGTGCCAGCAGTTTAGTTCCCCGAAAGACCTACGAGCAGTACTTC	CASSLVPRKTYEQYF	TRBJ2-7	NA	TRBV12-3/TRBV12-4	NA
TGCGCCAGCAGCCCGGGGACAGGGCCTTGGGGCTACACCTTC	CASSPGTGPWGYTF	TRBJ1-2	NA	TRBV5-1	TRBD1
TGTGCCAGCAGTTTAGCAGGACGAACCTACGAGCAGTACTTC	CASSLAGRTYEQYF	TRBJ2-7	NA	TRBV27	NA
NA	CASILAPGTEAFF	TRBJ1-1	few	TRBV2	NA
TGTGCCAGCAGCTTAGCCTCAGGGGTCGGTCAGCCCCAGCATTTT	CASSLASGVGQPQHF	TRBJ1-5	NA	TRBV7-2	NA
TGTGCCAGCAGCCAAGGGGACCAGATCGACAGGCCCAATCAGCCCCAGCATTTT	CASSQGDQIDRPNQPQHF	TRBJ1-5	NA	TRBV4-2	NA
TGTGCCAGCAGCTTGGTTGGGGGACGGGAAAAACTGTTTTTT	CASSLVGGREKLFF	TRBJ1-4	many	TRBV7-2	NA
TGTGCCAGCACCCCGGGACAGGGTCGAAGCAATCAGCCCCAGCATTTT	CASTPGQGRSNQPQHF	TRBJ1-5	NA	TRBV6-1	TRBD1
TGTGCCAGCAGCTTAGTGCGGGAACGGGGCGGGGAGCTGTTTTTT	CASSLVRERGGELFF	TRBJ2-2	NA	TRBV7-2	NA
TGTGCCACCAGCAGGTACAGGGGGGGTCAAGAGACCCAGTACTTC	CATSRYRGGQETQYF	TRBJ2-5	NA	TRBV15	NA
TGTGCCAGCAGCCCGAGACAGGGGGCCGCCAGTCGTGGCAATCAGCCCCAGCATTTT	CASSPRQGAASRGNQPQHF	TRBJ1-5	NA	TRBV14	TRBD1
TGCAGTGCTAGCCGCGGAAGGATGCAAAACACCATATATTTT	CSASRGRMQNTIYF	TRBJ1-3	NA	TRBV20-1	NA
TGTGCCAGCAGCTTAGATCCGGGACAGGGGGTAAATGAAAAACTGTTTTTT	CASSLDPGQGVNEKLFF	TRBJ1-4	NA	TRBV7-9	TRBD1
TGTGCCAGCAGCTCAAGATGGGGGGGTCTGGCGGCATGGAATGAGCAGTTCTTC	CASSSRWGGLAAWNEQFF	TRBJ2-1	few	TRBV7-2	TRBD2
TGTGCCAGCAGCCTATGGGACAGGGAAGCTAACTATGGCTACACCTTC	CASSLWDREANYGYTF	TRBJ1-2	few	TRBV7-9	TRBD1
TGTGCCAGCAGTTACCCTTTACTAGGTGCCAACACCGGGGAGCTGTTTTTT	CASSYPLLGANTGELFF	TRBJ2-2	NA	TRBV6-1	NA
TGTGCCAGCAGTTCCCTTGATAACACTGAAGCTTTCTTT	CASSSLDNTEAFF	TRBJ1-1	once	TRBV28	NA
TGTGCCAGCAGTGTAGCGGGGGGGCCGGTCGCTCTCTATGAGCAGTTCTTC	CASSVAGGPVALYEQFF	TRBJ2-1	NA	TRBV2	TRBD2
TGTGCCAGCTCAGCGCTCGGGGAGAACACTGAAGCTTTCTTT	CASSALGENTEAFF	TRBJ1-1	NA	TRBV18	NA
TGTGCCAGCTCACCAGTCGTTCGAGAGACCCAGTACTTC	CASSPVVRETQYF	TRBJ2-5	NA	TRBV18	NA
TGTGCCAGCACCCTAGGGGGTGACGAGACCCAGTACTTC	CASTLGGDETQYF	TRBJ2-5	few	TRBV7-2	NA
TGTGCCAGTAGGTTGGTATACAGGGGCAATCAGCCCCAGCATTTT	CASRLVYRGNQPQHF	TRBJ1-5	NA	TRBV19	NA
TGCGCCAGCAGCCAAGATCGGGAAGGCTACAATGAGCAGTTCTTC	CASSQDREGYNEQFF	TRBJ2-1	NA	TRBV4-3	NA
TGTGCCAGCACCCTGGGGACAGGGGGCCGGCAGCCCCAGCATTTT	CASTLGTGGRQPQHF	TRBJ1-5	few	TRBV12-3/TRBV12-4	TRBD1
TGTGCCAGCAGTTTCTTTGCAGGGAAAGAGCAGTACTTC	CASSFFAGKEQYF	TRBJ2-7	NA	TRBV27	NA
TGTGCCAGTAGTGGTTCTACGGTCGGGGTTATTCCTGAAGCTTTCTTT	CASSGSTVGVIPEAFF	TRBJ1-1	NA	TRBV19	NA
TGCAGTGCTAGACGTCCTACAGGGAGGTACGAGCAGTACTTC	CSARRPTGRYEQYF	TRBJ2-7	few	TRBV20-1	NA
TGTGCCATCAGGAACACAGATACGCAGTATTTT	CAIRNTDTQYF	TRBJ2-3	NA	TRBV10-3	NA
TGCGCCAGCACTAGGGACAGTTCGAACACTGAAGCTTTCTTT	CASTRDSSNTEAFF	TRBJ1-1	few	TRBV5-1	TRBD1
TGCGCCAGCAGCTGGGGACAGGGTAGGAGCTACACCTTC	CASSWGQGRSYTF	TRBJ1-2	NA	TRBV5-1	TRBD1
TGTGCCAGCCTGGAGAAGAATGACGTCTCTGGAAACACCATATATTTT	CASLEKNDVSGNTIYF	TRBJ1-3	NA	TRBV6-1	NA
TGTGCCAGCAGCTTAGGCGGGGGGAACCGATACAATGAGCAGTTCTTC	CASSLGGGNRYNEQFF	TRBJ2-1	few	TRBV7-2	TRBD2
TGTGCCAGCAGTTACTCGACACTACTAGCGGGAGGATACAATGAGCAGTTCTTC	CASSYSTLLAGGYNEQFF	TRBJ2-1	NA	TRBV6-2/TRBV6-3	TRBD2
TGTGCCAGCACCCCGGTCGCTAGCACAGATACGCAGTATTTT	CASTPVASTDTQYF	TRBJ2-3	NA	TRBV18	NA